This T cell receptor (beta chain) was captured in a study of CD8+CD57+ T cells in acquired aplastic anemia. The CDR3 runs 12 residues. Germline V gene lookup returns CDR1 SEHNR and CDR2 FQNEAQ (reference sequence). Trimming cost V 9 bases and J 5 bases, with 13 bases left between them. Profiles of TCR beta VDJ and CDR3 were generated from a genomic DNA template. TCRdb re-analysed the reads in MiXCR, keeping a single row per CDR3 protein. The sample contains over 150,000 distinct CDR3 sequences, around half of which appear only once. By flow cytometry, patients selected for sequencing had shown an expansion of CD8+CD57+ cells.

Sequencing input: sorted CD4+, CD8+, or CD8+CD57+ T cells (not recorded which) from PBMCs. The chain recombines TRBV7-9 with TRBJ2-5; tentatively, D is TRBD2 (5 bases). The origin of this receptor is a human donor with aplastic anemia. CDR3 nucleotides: TGTGCCAGTACCCCCCCGGGGGAGACCCAGTACTTC. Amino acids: CASTPPGETQYF.